These 8 T cell receptor beta chains originate from one sample sequenced in a study of identical twins. MiXCR was run by TCRdb on the 5' RACE reads, yielding one entry per CDR3 protein. This table has 700,000 or so distinct CDR3 sequences, 8.6% appearing once. The sample was also linked to a second study, of yellow fever vaccine responses in identical twins.

The sequenced sample consisted of PBMCs. These receptors came from a woman younger than 30 in good health.

This chain connects TRBV9 to TRBJ2-1, with 8 bases lining up with TRBD2. The length of the CDR3 is 15 residues. Trimming at V came to 0 bases and at J to 5 bases, leaving 4 bases not matched to a gene. Germline assignment: CDR1 SGDLS and CDR2 YYNGEE. DNA of the CDR3: TGTGCCAGCAGCGTAGGGACTAGCCCGAACAATGAGCAGTTCTTC. This translates into CASSVGTSPNNEQFF.

This clonotype was observed a handful of times. V usage is TRBV7-8 and J usage is TRBJ2-1, with D uncertain. V was trimmed by 1 base and J by 5 bases, leaving 9 bases between them. Germline CDR1 is SGHVS and CDR2 is FQNEAQ. This CDR3 has 14 amino acids. The CDR3 protein is CASSLVGVHNEQFF. The CDR3 region has the DNA TGTGCCAGCAGCTTAGTTGGGGTACACAATGAGCAGTTCTTC.

The table lists this clonotype with many counts. The chain uses TRBV2 and TRBJ2-2; weak D call: TRBD1 (5 bases). The germline V gene has CDR1 SNHLY and CDR2 FYNNEI. The CDR3 is made up of 13 amino acids. Between the trimmed V and J ends, which lost 6 bases and 2 bases, there was a span of 7 bases. The chain's CDR3 is CASRDTNTGELFF. CDR3 DNA: TGTGCCAGCAGGGACACTAACACCGGGGAGCTGTTTTTT.

This clonotype was counted ten times or more. DNA of the CDR3: TGTGCCAGCAGCTTGCAAATGAACACTGAAGCTTTCTTT. It codes for CASSLQMNTEAFF. The rearrangement joins TRBV7-2 to TRBJ1-1; D gene unclear. CDR3 length: 13 amino acids. Trimming shortened V by 3 bases and J by 0 bases, and 5 bases separated the two germline ends. Germline V gene data show CDR1 as SGHTA and CDR2 as FQGNSA.

This clonotype was seen more than once but under ten times. The rearrangement links TRBV27 to TRBJ1-6; unclear D gene. The V end lost 2 bases, the J end lost 9 bases, and 11 bases lay between the germline ends. The V gene's germline CDR1 is MNHEY and CDR2 SMNVEV (reference sequence). The CDR3 runs to 14 residues. The CDR3 DNA reads as TGTGCCAGCAGTTTAGCCGGGTTTCGTTCACCCCTCCACTTT. Translation: CASSLAGFRSPLHF.

The J gene is TRBJ2-7, the V gene TRBV29-1; 10 positions agree with TRBD2. V shed 4 bases and J 7 bases; nucleotides not matched to a gene: 10. The CDR3 loop spans 14 amino acids. Germline-derived CDR1 and CDR2 are SQVTM and ANQGSEA. The CDR3 sequence is CSVVASGRVWEQYF. The CDR3 DNA reads as TGCAGCGTTGTAGCTAGCGGGAGAGTGTGGGAGCAGTACTTC.

This clonotype was recorded a few times. The junction departs from the called germline gene at one end, perhaps through a read error. The chain recombines TRBV7-7 with TRBJ2-5; maybe TRBD2 (6 bases). Germline CDR1 reads SSHAT; CDR2 reads FNYEAQ (reference sequence). CDR3 length: 16 residues. CDR3 in DNA: TGTGCTAGCAGCTTAGGCGTCGGGAGAGAGGTAGAGACCCAGTACTTC. This gives the protein CASSLGVGREVETQYF.

This clonotype was seen a handful of times. This sequence joins TRBV4-1 and TRBJ1-2, with D unresolved. V was cut by 1 base and J by 2 bases, with 11 bases left in between. CDR1 is MGHRA, CDR2 YSYEKL, per germline. The CDR3 is made up of 15 amino acids. CDR3 nucleotides: TGCGCCAGCAGCCAAGGGCTGACATGGAACTATGGCTACACCTTC. As protein: CASSQGLTWNYGYTF.